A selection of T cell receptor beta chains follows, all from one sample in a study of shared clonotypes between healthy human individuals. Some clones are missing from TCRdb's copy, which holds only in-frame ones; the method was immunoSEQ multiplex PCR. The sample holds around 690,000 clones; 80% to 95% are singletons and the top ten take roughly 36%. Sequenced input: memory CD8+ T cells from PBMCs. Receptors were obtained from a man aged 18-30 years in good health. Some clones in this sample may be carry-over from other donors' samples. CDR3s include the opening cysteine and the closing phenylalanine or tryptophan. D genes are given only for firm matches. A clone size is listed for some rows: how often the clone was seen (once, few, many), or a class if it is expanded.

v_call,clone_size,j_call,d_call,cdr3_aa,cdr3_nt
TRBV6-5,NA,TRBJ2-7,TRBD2,CASSYSRTRLSYEQYF,TGTGCCAGCAGTTACTCGCGGACTAGGTTGTCCTACGAGCAGTACTTC
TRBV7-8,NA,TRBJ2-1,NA,CASSFEGSTYNEQFF,TGTGCCAGCAGCTTTGAGGGTTCCACCTACAATGAGCAGTTCTTC
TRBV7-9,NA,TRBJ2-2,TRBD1,CASSYRIGQGPGELFF,TGTGCCAGCAGCTACCGAATTGGACAGGGGCCCGGGGAGCTGTTTTTT
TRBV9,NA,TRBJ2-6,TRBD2,CASSVVLGGSGANVLTF,TGTGCCAGCAGCGTAGTATTGGGAGGGTCTGGGGCCAACGTCCTGACTTTC
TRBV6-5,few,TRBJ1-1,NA,CANRHLNMNTEAFF,TGTGCCAACAGGCACCTGAACATGAACACTGAAGCTTTCTTT
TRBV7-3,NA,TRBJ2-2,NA,CASSPEPSGSGELFF,TGTGCCAGCAGCCCAGAACCAAGCGGCTCCGGGGAGCTGTTTTTT
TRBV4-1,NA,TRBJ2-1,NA,CASSQDGWGYNEQFF,TGCGCCAGCAGCCAAGATGGGTGGGGATACAATGAGCAGTTCTTC
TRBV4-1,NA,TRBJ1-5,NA,CASSSRSYNQPQHF,TGCGCCAGCAGCTCCCGATCGTACAATCAGCCCCAGCATTTT
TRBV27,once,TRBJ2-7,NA,CASRIRGTASYEQYF,TGTGCCAGCAGAATACGCGGGACAGCCTCCTACGAGCAGTACTTC
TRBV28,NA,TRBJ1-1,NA,CASSLFSRGDTEAFF,TGTGCCAGCAGTTTATTTTCGCGCGGGGACACTGAAGCTTTCTTT
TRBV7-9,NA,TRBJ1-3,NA,CASSLGRLSGNTIYF,TGTGCCAGCAGCTTGGGCAGACTCTCTGGAAACACCATATATTTT
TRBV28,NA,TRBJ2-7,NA,CASNRGRGYEQYF,TGTGCCAGCAATCGGGGCCGGGGGTACGAGCAGTACTTC
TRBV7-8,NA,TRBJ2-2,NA,CASSLSRITGELFF,TGTGCCAGCAGCTTATCCAGAATCACCGGGGAGCTGTTTTTT
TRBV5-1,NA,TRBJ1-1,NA,CASSLSSDEAFF,TGCGCCAGCAGCTTGTCGTCGGATGAAGCTTTCTTT
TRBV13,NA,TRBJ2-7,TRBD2,CASSSGGSGRYEQYF,TGTGCCAGCAGCTCGGGGGGTAGCGGGAGGTATGAGCAGTACTTC
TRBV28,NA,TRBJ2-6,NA,CASSFRSGANVLTF,TGTGCCAGCAGTTTCCGCTCTGGGGCCAACGTCCTGACTTTC
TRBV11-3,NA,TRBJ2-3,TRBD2,CASSAGLASDTQYF,TGTGCCAGCAGCGCGGGACTAGCGTCAGATACGCAGTATTTT
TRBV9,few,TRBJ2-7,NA,CASSEGGPAYEQYF,TGTGCCAGCAGCGAGGGGGGCCCCGCCTACGAGCAGTACTTC
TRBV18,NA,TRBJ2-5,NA,CASSPSDTAETQYF,TGTGCCAGCTCACCTTCGGACACCGCCGAGACCCAGTACTTC
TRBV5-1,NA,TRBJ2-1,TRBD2,CASSPRGLAGFDNEQFF,TGCGCCAGCAGCCCACGAGGACTAGCGGGCTTCGACAATGAGCAGTTCTTC
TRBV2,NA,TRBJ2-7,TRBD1,CATTGTGYYEQYF,TGTGCCACCACCGGGACAGGTTACTACGAGCAGTACTTC
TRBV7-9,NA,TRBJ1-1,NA,CASSPPVLRNTEAFF,TGTGCCAGCAGCCCCCCCGTACTCCGGAACACTGAAGCTTTCTTT